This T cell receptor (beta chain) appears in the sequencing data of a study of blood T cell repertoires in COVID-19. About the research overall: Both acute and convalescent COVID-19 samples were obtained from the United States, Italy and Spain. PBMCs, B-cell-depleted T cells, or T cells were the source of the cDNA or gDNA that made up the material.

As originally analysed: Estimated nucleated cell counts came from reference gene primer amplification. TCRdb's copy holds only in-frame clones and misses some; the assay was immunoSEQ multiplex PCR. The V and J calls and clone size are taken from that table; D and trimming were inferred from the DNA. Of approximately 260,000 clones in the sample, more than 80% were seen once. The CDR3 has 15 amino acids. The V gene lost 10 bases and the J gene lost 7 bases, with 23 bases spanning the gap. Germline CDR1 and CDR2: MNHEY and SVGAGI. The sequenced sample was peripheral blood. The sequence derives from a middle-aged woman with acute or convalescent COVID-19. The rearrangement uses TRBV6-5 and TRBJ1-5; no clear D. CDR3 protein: CATSREVVGIQPQHF. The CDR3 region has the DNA TGTGCCACCTCCCGAGAAGTTGTCGGGATCCAGCCCCAGCATTTT.